This entry concerns a single T cell receptor beta chain. These data originate in a study of T cell clusters in autoimmune cytopenias. From germline, CDR1 is SGHTA and CDR2 FQGNSA. There are 15 residues in the CDR3. Multiplex touch-down PCR amplified TRB using TRB-A and TRB-B pools in one tube. Reprocessing the multiplex PCR reads, TCRdb reports a single entry for every CDR3 protein and omits DNA. Listed are just over 6,000 distinct CDR3 sequences; 5.5% to 6% falls within the top ten. TRB was amplified from approximately 250 ng of peripheral blood genomic DNA per sample. In addition, the sample was reused for a study of T cell repertoires in aging, cancer and after chemotherapy. This second study says: Loss of evenness, beyond lost richness, contributed to age-related TCR diversity decline in cancer patients.

The J gene is TRBJ2-1, the V gene TRBV7-2; TCRdb picks TRBD2, but there is no DNA to check that call. This receptor was obtained from a human donor in good health. Sequencing used peripheral blood. CDR3 sequence reads: CASSLAAGEYNEQFF.